This T cell receptor beta chain stems from a study of blood T cell repertoires in COVID-19. Original processing methods: By means of reference gene primer amplification, nucleated cell counts were estimated. Some clones are missing from TCRdb's copy, which holds only in-frame ones; the method was immunoSEQ multiplex PCR. The D gene and trimming were derived from the DNA, and the V and J assignments and clone size from that table. The repertoire consists of more than 95,000 clones, with around 85% occurring once and the leading ten covering roughly 15%. The CDR3 is 14 residues long. From germline, CDR1 is SQVTM and CDR2 ANQGSEA. The V end was cut by 6 bases, the J end by 3 bases, with 17 bases between.

The V call is TRBV29-1, the J call TRBJ2-5; the D is unclear. The receptor comes from a man younger than 45 with COVID-19, enrolled during active disease. The sample consisted of peripheral blood. CDR3 protein: CSVPWSADEETQYF. The CDR3 DNA sequence: TGCAGCGTCCCCTGGAGCGCAGACGAAGAGACCCAGTACTTC.